Below are 20 T cell receptor beta chains sequenced from a single sample in a study of cytomegalovirus exposure and HLA in healthy donors. PCR used 60 Vbeta primers and 13 Jbeta primers. TCRdb keeps only in-frame clones here, not all; method: immunoSEQ multiplex PCR. The sample consists of under 200,000 clones, roughly 80% of them appearing once. The sequenced material came from PBMCs. The receptors derive from a woman aged 25 to 39 in good health and CMV-seronegative.

The chain is built from TRBV10-3 and TRBJ2-7; TRBD2 is a possible D gene (5 bases). The germline gives CDR1 ENHRY, CDR2 SYGVKD. Trimming took off 4 bases at V and 7 bases at J, with 8 bases between the two ends. This CDR3 is built from 11 residues. The DNA of the CDR3 is TGTGCCATCAGTGTCGGCGGGGAGCAGTACTTC. It encodes CAISVGGEQYF.

The chain has TRBV10-1 and TRBJ2-7, with no clear D. Trimming took 7 bases from V and 3 from J, leaving 4 bases between them. The CDR3 runs to 10 residues. CDR1 WNHNN and CDR2 SYGVQD come from the germline V gene (reference sequence). The DNA for the CDR3 is TGCGCCAGCATACACTACGAGCAGTACTTC. Encoded protein: CASIHYEQYF.

The rearrangement uses TRBV5-1 and TRBJ2-3; 9 nucleotides agree with TRBD1. The CDR3 covers 15 residues. The junction had 7 bases not matched to a gene; V was cut back by 4 bases and J by 4 bases. Germline CDR1 is SGHRS and CDR2 is YFSETQ. CDR3: CASSPTGGRSDTQYF. In DNA, the CDR3 is TGCGCCAGCAGCCCGACAGGGGGAAGGTCAGATACGCAGTATTTT. The full variable domain, with the rest looked up from reference TRBV5-1 and TRBJ2-3, is KAGVTQTPRYLIKTRGQQVTLSCSPISGHRSVSWYQQTPGQGLQFLFEYFSETQRNKGNFPGRFSGRQFSNSRSEMNVSTLELGDSALYLCASSPTGGRSDTQYFGPGTRLTVL.

The chain recombines TRBV5-4 with TRBJ2-5; 10 bases line up with TRBD1. The J call may be in error: the DNA end matches TRBJ2-7 better. Germline values: CDR1 SGHNT, CDR2 YYREEE (reference sequence). This CDR3 region has 14 residues. CDR3: CASSWGQGTYEQYF. In DNA form, the CDR3 reads TGTGCCAGCAGCTGGGGACAGGGGACCTACGAGCAGTACTTC.

This clone occurred a few times. One junction end disagrees with the germline gene, perhaps due to a read error. The chain employs TRBV7-9 and TRBJ2-7; D uncertain. Germline V CDR1 and CDR2: SEHNR, FQNEAQ (reference sequence). The CDR3 has 12 residues. CDR3 DNA sequence: TGTTCCAGCAGCTTATTAGTCTCCGAGCAGTACTTC. Translated, it gives CSSSLLVSEQYF.

V usage is TRBV5-1 and J usage is TRBJ2-7; D may be TRBD2 (6 bases). This CDR3 has 14 amino acids. Germline-derived CDR1 and CDR2 are SGHRS and YFSETQ. V gave up 0 bases and J gave up 1 base, with 8 bases separating them. CDR3 protein: CASSLGGGSYEQYF. CDR3 nucleotides: TGCGCCAGCAGCTTGGGCGGAGGGTCCTACGAGCAGTACTTC.

The chain combines TRBV27 with TRBJ2-2; perhaps TRBD1 as D (6 bases). V lost 5 bases to trimming and J lost 7 bases, with 14 bases between them. Germline V gene sequence: CDR1 MNHEY, CDR2 SMNVEV (reference sequence). The CDR3 has 14 amino acids. The CDR3 sequence is CASSSTLDSGELFF. The CDR3 DNA reads TGTGCCAGCAGTAGTACCTTGGACAGCGGGGAGCTGTTTTTT.

This clone was counted once. This chain joins TRBV6-5 and TRBJ1-2; 10 bases are shared with TRBD1. Germline V gene data show CDR1 as MNHEY and CDR2 as SVGAGI. This CDR3 region has 15 residues. V lost 6 bases and J lost 8; bases outside the gene matches: 12. CDR3 loop: CASRLPGTGALGYTF. The CDR3 DNA follows: TGTGCCAGCAGACTCCCCGGGACAGGGGCGTTAGGCTACACCTTC.

The chain carries TRBV6-1 and TRBJ2-7, with D possibly matching TRBD2 (7 bases). Deletions cut 4 bases from V and 7 bases from J, with 17 bases between. Germline V gene lookup returns CDR1 MNHNS and CDR2 SASEGT. CDR3 length: 14 residues. The CDR3 reads CASSAGGPGGEQYF. The CDR3 DNA reads as TGTGCCAGCAGTGCCGGGGGCCCGGGGGGAGAGCAGTACTTC.

This chain connects TRBV21-1 to TRBJ2-2; the table names TRBD2, a call not compared with the DNA. TRBV21-1 is a documented pseudogene. This CDR3 contains 18 residues. CDR3 bases: TGTGCCAGCAGCAAAGCGGGACTAGCGGGGGGAGGGACCGGGGAGCTGTTTTTT. This codes for CASSKAGLAGGGTGELFF.

The rearrangement links TRBV7-6 to TRBJ1-1; D remains ambiguous. V lost 0 bases and J lost 0, with 11 bases in between. Germline lookup yields CDR1 SGHVS and CDR2 FNYEAQ. CDR3 length: 16 residues. CDR3 sequence (DNA): TGTGCCAGCAGCTTAGCACGGGGAGCCATGAACACTGAAGCTTTCTTT. The encoded protein is CASSLARGAMNTEAFF.

In this sample, this clone turned up once. V usage is TRBV2 and J usage is TRBJ2-1; 16 nucleotides line up with TRBD2. This CDR3 has 15 residues. Germline-derived CDR1 and CDR2 are SNHLY and FYNNEI. V gave up 6 bases and J gave up 6 bases; unmatched junction bases: 2. CDR3 loop: CASRGTSGGANEQFF. The CDR3 DNA is TGTGCCAGCAGGGGGACTAGCGGGGGGGCCAATGAGCAGTTCTTC.

This clone was picked up one time. J is TRBJ1-5 and V is TRBV9, with D perhaps matching TRBD1 (5 bases). The CDR3 totals 14 residues. Germline V CDR1 and CDR2: SGDLS, YYNGEE. The germline V and J ends were trimmed by 0 bases and 6 bases, with 10 bases remaining between them. CDR3 nucleotides: TGTGCCAGCAGCGTAGGAACAGGACCTCAGCCCCAGCATTTT. It codes for CASSVGTGPQPQHF.

The V call is TRBV19, the J call TRBJ2-1, with no clear D. CDR1 LNHDA and CDR2 SQIVND come from the germline V gene (reference sequence). The CDR3 extends over 12 amino acids. Trimming shortened V by 3 bases and J by 6 bases, and 6 bases separated the two germline ends. The CDR3 region is CASSISSNEQFF. In DNA, the CDR3 is TGTGCCAGTAGTATCAGTTCCAATGAGCAGTTCTTC.

V gene TRBV5-1 combines with J gene TRBJ1-2; D is possibly TRBD1 (6 bases). V dropped 3 bases and J dropped 3 bases, with 9 bases sitting between them. The CDR3 is 13 amino acids. In germline, CDR1 is SGHRS, CDR2 YFSETQ. The CDR3 here is CASSSPGDYGYTF. The CDR3 DNA is TGCGCCAGCAGCTCCCCAGGGGACTATGGCTACACCTTC. Full variable domain (missing parts from reference TRBV5-1 and TRBJ1-2): KAGVTQTPRYLIKTRGQQVTLSCSPISGHRSVSWYQQTPGQGLQFLFEYFSETQRNKGNFPGRFSGRQFSNSRSEMNVSTLELGDSALYLCASSSPGDYGYTFGSGTRLTVV.

This clone appeared once. This sequence joins TRBV4-1 and TRBJ1-3; TRBD1 matches at 7 bases. Germline trimming cut 4 bases from V and 3 bases from J; bases unmatched to any gene: 9. Germline loops: CDR1 MGHRA, CDR2 YSYEKL. The CDR3 covers 16 residues. The CDR3 reads CASSPAWDSVGNTIYF. The CDR3 DNA follows: TGCGCCAGCAGCCCCGCCTGGGACAGTGTTGGAAACACCATATATTTT.

This chain uses TRBV6-1 with TRBJ1-5; TRBD1 aligns across 7 bases. The CDR3 is 15 residues long. The ends lost 6 bases at V and 6 bases at J; junction bases unmatched: 11. The germline V gene has CDR1 MNHNS and CDR2 SASEGT. The CDR3, as DNA: TGTGCCAGCAGCAAAGAACAGGGGCCCGCTCAGCCCCAGCATTTT. Protein product: CASSKEQGPAQPQHF.

This clone was seen a single time. This sequence joins TRBV5-6 and TRBJ1-2; TRBD1 matches 8 bases. Trimming at V came to 4 bases and at J to 2 bases, leaving 7 bases not matched to a gene. CDR1 and CDR2 (germline): SGHDT, YYEEEE. This CDR3 has 15 residues. The CDR3 bases are TGTGCCAGCAGCCGGACAGGGTGGGGGAACTATGGCTACACCTTC. Encoded protein: CASSRTGWGNYGYTF.

This chain connects TRBV6-5 to TRBJ1-1, with D hard to call. The V gene lost 0 bases and the J gene lost 0 bases, with 5 bases spanning the gap. CDR1 and CDR2 from the germline V gene are MNHEY and SVGAGI. The CDR3 runs 14 residues. CDR3 loop: CASSYSQLNTEAFF. The CDR3 DNA follows: TGTGCCAGCAGTTACTCACAGTTGAACACTGAAGCTTTCTTT.

V and J are TRBV2 and TRBJ1-1; 9 nucleotides agree with TRBD1. Per germline, CDR1 SNHLY and CDR2 FYNNEI. This CDR3 has 13 amino acids. V gave up 6 bases and J gave up 11 bases; unmatched junction bases: 10. CDR3: CASRANRGLGAFF. CDR3 DNA: TGTGCCAGCAGAGCGAACAGGGGGCTAGGGGCTTTCTTT. The whole variable domain, remainder taken from reference TRBV2 and TRBJ1-1, is EPEVTQTPSHQVTQMGQEVILRCVPISNHLYFYWYRQILGQKVEFLVSFYNNEISEKSEIFDDQFSVERPDGSNFTLKIRSTKLEDSAMYFCASRANRGLGAFFGQGTRLTVV.